The 20 T cell receptor beta chains below come from one sample, sequenced in a study of T cells expressing NK-cell markers. TCRdb re-analyzed the 5' RACE reads; it lists each CDR3 protein once, without DNA. Recorded for this sample: more than 400,000 distinct CDR3 sequences. The sample comprised blood T cells: a sorted CD56 or NKG2C T cell subset, CD4+ or CD8+ T cells, or bulk PBMC T cells (not recorded which). These receptors all stem from a woman between 18 and 70 years old in good health.

The V gene is TRBV4-2, the J gene TRBJ2-1; without DNA, the TCRdb call of TRBD1 cannot be checked. Germline V gene data show CDR1 as LGHNA and CDR2 as YNFKEQ. CDR3 length: 14 amino acids. CDR3 residues: CASRRGGGEDEQFF.

The chain is built from TRBV3-1 and TRBJ1-3. The germline gives CDR1 LGHDT, CDR2 YNNKEL (reference sequence). This CDR3 is built from 14 residues. CDR3 loop: CASSQRGSGNTIYF.

This rearrangement joins TRBV5-1 to TRBJ2-3. The CDR3 has 14 amino acids. CDR1 and CDR2 (germline): SGHRS, YFSETQ. The CDR3 sequence is CASSLARSTDTQYF.

The rearrangement uses TRBV20-1 and TRBJ2-5. The CDR3 contains 11 residues. CDR1 is DFQATT, CDR2 SNEGSKA, per germline (reference sequence). The CDR3: CSASRQETQYF.

The chain is built from TRBV6-6 and TRBJ2-1; as DNA is missing, the TRBD2 call by TCRdb cannot be tested. Germline CDR1 MNHNY, CDR2 SVGAGI (reference sequence). This CDR3 region has 13 residues. CDR3 sequence: CASSGGGVNEQFF.

The chain employs TRBV7-9 and TRBJ2-3; TCRdb lists TRBD2, though no DNA is available to test this call. CDR1 and CDR2 (germline): SEHNR, FQNEAQ (reference sequence). There are 17 residues in the CDR3. CDR3 sequence reads: CASSLRTSGGPSATQYF.

The rearrangement links TRBV20-1 to TRBJ2-2; the TRBD2 assignment by TCRdb is unverifiable without DNA. The length of the CDR3 is 15 residues. CDR1 and CDR2 (germline): DFQATT, SNEGSKA (reference sequence). The CDR3: CSESGRLAATGELFF.

The V and J genes are TRBV6-5 and TRBJ1-3. The CDR3 consists of 15 residues. From germline, CDR1 is MNHEY and CDR2 SVGAGI. CDR3 loop: CASSYSTGPGNTIYF.

The chain employs TRBV18 and TRBJ2-7; no DNA is available, so the TRBD2 call from TCRdb remains unchecked. The CDR3 runs to 17 residues. Germline assignment: CDR1 KGHSH and CDR2 LQKENI. The CDR3: CASSPLSGLAQTYEQYF.

V usage is TRBV27 and J usage is TRBJ2-5. Germline V CDR1 and CDR2: MNHEY, SMNVEV (reference sequence). The CDR3 runs 13 residues. CDR3 sequence reads: CASSSDSPETQYF.

The V and J genes are TRBV7-3 and TRBJ1-5; the D call from TCRdb, TRBD1, cannot be confirmed without DNA. Germline V gives CDR1 SGHTA, CDR2 FQGTGA. This CDR3 is built from 14 residues. The CDR3 loop reads CASSLIPTYQPQHF. The full variable domain, completed using reference TRBV7-3 and TRBJ1-5, is GAGVSQTPSNKVTEKGKYVELRCDPISGHTALYWYRQSLGQGPEFLIYFQGTGAADDSGLPNDRFFAVRPEGSVSTLKIQRTERGDSAVYLCASSLIPTYQPQHFGDGTRLSIL.

V gene TRBV4-1 combines with J gene TRBJ1-3; the TRBD1 assignment by TCRdb is unverifiable without DNA. Germline-derived CDR1 and CDR2 are MGHRA and YSYEKL. The CDR3 length is 17 residues. The CDR3 spells CASSHPRTGKGGNTIYF.

The gene calls are TRBV2 and TRBJ2-5; TCRdb calls TRBD1, which cannot be checked without DNA. Germline CDR1 is SNHLY and CDR2 is FYNNEI. There are 14 residues in the CDR3. The CDR3 loop is CASIDRVRLETQYF.

The chain combines TRBV5-1 with TRBJ2-3; no DNA is available, so the TRBD1 call from TCRdb remains unchecked. Looked up from germline, CDR1 is SGHRS and CDR2 is YFSETQ. CDR3 length: 17 amino acids. The CDR3: CASSLGNSRGATDTQYF. Filled out from reference TRBV5-1 and TRBJ2-3, the complete variable domain reads KAGVTQTPRYLIKTRGQQVTLSCSPISGHRSVSWYQQTPGQGLQFLFEYFSETQRNKGNFPGRFSGRQFSNSRSEMNVSTLELGDSALYLCASSLGNSRGATDTQYFGPGTRLTVL.

The chain combines TRBV5-5 with TRBJ2-1. Germline CDR1 is SGHKS and CDR2 is YYEKEE (reference sequence). This CDR3 is 16 amino acids long. The CDR3 reads CASTLGKFVSYNEQFF.

The rearrangement links TRBV14 to TRBJ2-1; TCRdb proposes TRBD2, but this gene call is untestable without DNA. Germline lookup yields CDR1 SGHDN and CDR2 FVKESK. This CDR3 contains 16 residues. The CDR3 is CASSHLAGAINNEQFF.

This sequence joins TRBV10-3 and TRBJ1-1. This CDR3 region has 11 residues. The germline V gene encodes CDR1 ENHRY and CDR2 SYGVKD. The CDR3 region is CAISDGSLAFF.

CDR3 region: CAIPRDPGELFF. This chain uses TRBV5-4 with TRBJ2-2. Germline CDR1 and CDR2: SGHNT and YYREEE (reference sequence). This CDR3 region has 12 residues. Looking up the rest from reference TRBV5-4 and TRBJ2-2 gives the full variable domain: ETGVTQSPTHLIKTRGQQVTLRCSSQSGHNTVSWYQQALGQGPQFIFQYYREEENGRGNFPPRFSGLQFPNYSSELNVNALELDDSALYLCAIPRDPGELFFGEGSRLTVL.

The chain uses TRBV4-3 and TRBJ2-2; TCRdb gives TRBD2 as the D gene, but with no DNA this cannot be confirmed. The CDR3 has 16 residues. Germline CDR1 LGHNA, CDR2 YSLEER. CDR3 sequence: CASSLGTSLVTGELFF.

The rearrangement links TRBV5-1 to TRBJ2-2; TCRdb designates TRBD2, a call that cannot be tested without DNA. Germline V gene sequence: CDR1 SGHRS, CDR2 YFSETQ. The CDR3 consists of 15 residues. CDR3 in amino acids: CASSSLAGAVGELFF.